A single sample is the source of the 20 T cell receptor beta chains below, sequenced in a study of blood T cell repertoires in COVID-19. Some clones are missing from TCRdb's copy, which holds only in-frame ones; the method was immunoSEQ multiplex PCR. The sample contains 200,000 to 250,000 clones, over 75% of which appear only once. The sample consisted of PBMCs or T cells enriched from blood (not recorded which). The origin of the receptors is a woman aged 60-75 years who had recovered from COVID-19.

This chain uses TRBV12-5 with TRBJ2-1, with TRBD2 identical over 8 bases. CDR3 size: 15 residues. V trimming: 4 bases; J trimming: 8 bases; junction bases outside the gene matches: 10. Per germline, CDR1 LGHNT and CDR2 FRNRAP. The CDR3 coding sequence is TGTGCTAGTGGTTCACGAGCGGGAGCGGTGGATGAGCAGTTCTTC. Translating gives CASGSRAGAVDEQFF. The variable domain in full, with the rest retrieved from reference TRBV12-5 and TRBJ2-1, is DARVTQTPRHKVTEMGQEVTMRCQPILGHNTVFWYRQTMMQGLELLAYFRNRAPLDDSGMPKDRFSAEMPDATLATLKIQPSEPRDSAVYFCASGSRAGAVDEQFFGPGTRLTVL.

CDR3 loop: CASSLVDISYEQYF. DNA for the CDR3: TGTGCCAGCAGCTTAGTGGACATCTCCTACGAGCAGTACTTC. The chain links TRBV11-2 to TRBJ2-7, with D perhaps matching TRBD1 (5 bases). V was shortened by 1 base and J by 0 bases, with 7 bases between the two germline ends. This CDR3 has 14 residues. From germline, CDR1 is SGHAT and CDR2 FQNNGV.

The chain uses TRBV12-3 or TRBV12-4 and TRBJ2-5; the match to TRBD2 covers 10 bases. The CDR3 loop spans 11 amino acids. The CDR3 here is CASGRLETQYF. The CDR3 nucleotides read TGTGCTAGCGGGAGGCTGGAGACCCAGTACTTC.

This clone was observed a few times. This chain joins TRBV25-1 and TRBJ1-1, with 7 bases aligning to TRBD1. This CDR3 is 13 amino acids long. Germline V gene data show CDR1 as MGHDK and CDR2 as SYGVNS. The ends lost 6 bases at V and 3 bases at J; junction bases unmatched: 4. The CDR3 here is CASREGQYTEAFF. As DNA, the CDR3 is TGTGCCAGCAGGGAGGGACAGTACACTGAAGCTTTCTTT.

This clone is categorized as large. Other DNA sequences in the same sample also yield this CDR3. V gene TRBV6-2 or TRBV6-3 combines with J gene TRBJ2-7; possibly TRBD1 for D (6 bases). Germline CDR1 reads MNHEY; CDR2 reads SVGEGT. Trimming took 4 bases from V and 3 from J, leaving 16 bases between them. This CDR3 contains 15 residues. This chain's CDR3 is CASSSGTSASYEQYF. The CDR3 DNA sequence: TGTGCCAGCAGTTCCGGGACATCCGCAAGCTACGAGCAGTACTTC.

This rearrangement joins TRBV5-1 to TRBJ1-1, with a possible D match to TRBD1 (6 bases). This CDR3 is 14 amino acids long. Trimming removed 4 bases from V and 1 base from J, with 11 bases in between. Germline CDR1 SGHRS, CDR2 YFSETQ. The CDR3 here is CASSTQTGNTEAFF. In DNA form, the CDR3 reads TGCGCCAGCAGCACTCAGACAGGGAACACTGAAGCTTTCTTT.

In this sample, this clone turned up once. This rearrangement joins TRBV4-3 to TRBJ2-3; D gene ambiguous. The CDR3 covers 14 residues. Germline V lookup: CDR1 LGHNA, CDR2 YSLEER. Trimming pared 4 bases from V and 2 bases from J, leaving 10 bases between. The DNA for the CDR3 is TGCGCCAGCAGCCCCGAGGCGACCACAGATACGCAGTATTTT. This translates into CASSPEATTDTQYF.

V is TRBV19 and J is TRBJ2-1; 12 positions agree with TRBD2. The V and J ends lost 1 base and 8 bases, in that order; junction bases with no gene match: 3. The CDR3 runs 15 residues. The germline V gene encodes CDR1 LNHDA and CDR2 SQIVND (reference sequence). CDR3 region: CASSIGPSGGDEQFF. DNA for the CDR3: TGTGCCAGTAGTATAGGGCCTAGCGGGGGGGATGAGCAGTTCTTC.

CDR3 coding DNA: TGTGCCAGTAGTATTACGGCTAGCGGGGTAAGGGATACGCAGTATTTT. Protein: CASSITASGVRDTQYF. V is TRBV19 and J is TRBJ2-3; 9 positions match TRBD2. This CDR3 region has 16 residues. V shed 3 bases, J shed 6 bases, and the junction held 10 bases outside the gene matches. Germline CDR1 reads LNHDA; CDR2 reads SQIVND (reference sequence). Full variable domain (missing parts from reference TRBV19 and TRBJ2-3): DGGITQSPKYLFRKEGQNVTLSCEQNLNHDAMYWYRQDPGQGLRLIYYSQIVNDFQKGDIAEGYSVSREKKESFPLTVTSAQKNPTAFYLCASSITASGVRDTQYFGPGTRLTVL.

This clone has more than one count but fewer than ten. The chain recombines TRBV6-5 with TRBJ2-7; TRBD2 matches 13 bases. This CDR3 spans 15 amino acids. The V gene's germline CDR1 is MNHEY and CDR2 SVGAGI. With V trimmed by 5 bases and J by 1 base, 2 bases remained unmatched. This CDR3 reads CASSRTSGGSYEQYF. CDR3 DNA sequence: TGTGCCAGCAGTCGGACTAGCGGGGGATCCTACGAGCAGTACTTC.

The chain couples TRBV7-9 to TRBJ1-1, with 7 bases aligning to TRBD1. V dropped 5 bases and J dropped 2; count of bases not matched to a gene: 5. CDR3 length equals 14 residues. CDR1 SEHNR and CDR2 FQNEAQ come from the germline V gene (reference sequence). CDR3 nucleotides: TGTGCCAGCAGCCTAGGGGGCCTTAACACTGAAGCTTTCTTT. Protein product: CASSLGGLNTEAFF. Variable domain in full (rest from reference TRBV7-9 and TRBJ1-1): DTGVSQNPRHKITKRGQNVTFRCDPISEHNRLYWYRQTLGQGPEFLTYFQNEAQLEKSRLLSDRFSAERPKGSFSTLEIQRTEQGDSAMYLCASSLGGLNTEAFFGQGTRLTVV.

This chain joins TRBV18 and TRBJ1-1, with unresolved D. Trimming took off 1 base at V and 8 bases at J, with 11 bases between the two ends. The CDR3 loop spans 13 amino acids. Germline V CDR1 and CDR2: KGHSH, LQKENI. The CDR3 loop reads CASSPRGLLEAFF. DNA of the CDR3: TGTGCCAGCTCACCACGTGGACTGTTAGAAGCTTTCTTT.

The V and J genes are TRBV5-6 and TRBJ1-5; a possible D gene is TRBD1 (5 bases). This CDR3 spans 15 amino acids. CDR1 and CDR2 (germline): SGHDT, YYEEEE. V lost 0 bases to trimming and J lost 4 bases, with 11 bases between them. This CDR3 is CASSLAPGTNQPQHF. CDR3 sequence (DNA): TGTGCCAGCAGCTTGGCTCCAGGGACTAATCAGCCCCAGCATTTT.

The chain joins TRBV5-6 to TRBJ1-1; D unclear. CDR3 length: 15 amino acids. Germline CDR1 is SGHDT and CDR2 is YYEEEE. Deletions cut 1 base from V and 3 bases from J, with 13 bases between. The CDR3 region has the DNA TGTGCCAGCAGCTTGTCCGGTCGGGTGGACACTGAAGCTTTCTTT. This translates into CASSLSGRVDTEAFF.

This clone was seen just once. J is TRBJ2-2 and V is TRBV7-8, with 7 bases lining up with TRBD2. V shed 5 bases, J shed 4 bases, and the junction held 10 bases outside the gene matches. The V gene's germline CDR1 is SGHVS and CDR2 FQNEAQ. The CDR3 consists of 16 residues. The CDR3: CASSTRTSHPTGELFF. The CDR3 region has the DNA TGTGCCAGCAGCACGCGGACTAGTCACCCCACCGGGGAGCTGTTTTTT.

This chain joins TRBV6-4 and TRBJ1-1; D might be TRBD1 (5 bases). Trimming pared 4 bases from V and 4 bases from J, leaving 10 bases between. CDR3 size: 13 residues. Germline CDR1 and CDR2: MRHNA and SNTAGT. CDR3 in amino acids: CASSAQGGTEAFF. CDR3 nucleotide sequence: TGTGCCAGCAGTGCTCAGGGCGGCACTGAAGCTTTCTTT.

The CDR3 here is CASSLGTATTNEKLFF. CDR3 nucleotides: TGTGCCAGCAGCCTAGGGACAGCTACAACTAATGAAAAACTGTTTTTT. The chain carries TRBV5-5 and TRBJ1-4; 7 bases map to TRBD1. The CDR3 extends over 16 amino acids. The V and J ends lost 4 bases and 0 bases, in that order; junction bases with no gene match: 6. In germline, CDR1 is SGHKS, CDR2 YYEKEE (reference sequence).

This sequence joins TRBV30 and TRBJ1-1; no definite D call. Germline CDR1 is GTSNPN and CDR2 is SVGIG (reference sequence). Trimming left V 0 bases short and J 3 bases short, with 11 bases between. The CDR3 is made up of 14 amino acids. CDR3 loop: CAWSVLGRDTEAFF. DNA of the CDR3: TGTGCCTGGAGTGTACTAGGGAGGGACACTGAAGCTTTCTTT.

The chain has TRBV19 and TRBJ2-2; tentative D call: TRBD1 (5 bases). The germline gives CDR1 LNHDA, CDR2 SQIVND (reference sequence). The CDR3 totals 15 residues. V shed 6 bases and J shed 0 bases, with 11 bases lying between them. CDR3 sequence: CASSHGQANTGELFF. CDR3 sequence (DNA): TGTGCCAGTAGCCATGGACAAGCGAACACCGGGGAGCTGTTTTTT.

This clone was counted a few times. V usage is TRBV4-1 and J usage is TRBJ1-2; D gene ambiguous. The CDR3 spans 13 residues. CDR1 is MGHRA and CDR2 is YSYEKL in the germline V gene. V was trimmed by 0 bases and J by 8 bases, leaving 10 bases between them. The DNA for the CDR3 is TGCGCCAGCAGCCAAGATCGTCGGCGGGGCTACACCTTC. Protein product: CASSQDRRRGYTF.